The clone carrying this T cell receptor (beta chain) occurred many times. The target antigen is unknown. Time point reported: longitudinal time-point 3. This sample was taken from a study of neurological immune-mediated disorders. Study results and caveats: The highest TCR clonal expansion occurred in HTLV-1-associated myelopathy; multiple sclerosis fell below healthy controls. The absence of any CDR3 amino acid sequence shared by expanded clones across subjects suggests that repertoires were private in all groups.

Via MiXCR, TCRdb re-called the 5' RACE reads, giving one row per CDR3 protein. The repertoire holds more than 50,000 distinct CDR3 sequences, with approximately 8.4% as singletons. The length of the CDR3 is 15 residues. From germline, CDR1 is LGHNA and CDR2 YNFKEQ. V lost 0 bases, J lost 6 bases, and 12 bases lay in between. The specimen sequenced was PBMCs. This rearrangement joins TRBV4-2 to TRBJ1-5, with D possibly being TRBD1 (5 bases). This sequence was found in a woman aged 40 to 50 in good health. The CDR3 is CASSQESRAGQPQHF. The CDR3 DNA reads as TGTGCCAGCAGCCAAGAGTCCAGGGCAGGTCAGCCCCAGCATTTT.